These T cell receptor beta chains were read from a single sample in a study of CD8 T cells in ankylosing spondylitis. TCRdb analysed the 5' RACE reads with MiXCR anew, one entry per CDR3 protein. Altogether roughly 490,000 distinct CDR3 sequences are present, under 5.5% being singletons, with the ten largest covering around 3.6%. The sample taken for sequencing was blood, either unsorted or a sorted T cell fraction (not recorded which). Receptor source: a male donor with ankylosing spondylitis. CDR3s include the opening cysteine and the closing phenylalanine or tryptophan. D genes are given only for firm matches. Size tells how often a clone was seen (once, few, many) or the class of an expanded clone, and some rows leave it out.

size: -
V: TRBV20-1
J: TRBJ2-5
D: -
DNA: TGCAGTGCTAGAACACCACGGGACAAGGTCGTGGAGACCCAGTACTTC
CDR3: CSARTPRDKVVETQYF

size: few
V: TRBV4-3
J: TRBJ1-2
D: -
DNA: TGCGCCAGCAGCGGGGAGGCCCTTGGGTATGGCTACACCTTC
CDR3: CASSGEALGYGYTF

size: many
V: TRBV5-1
J: TRBJ2-1
D: -
DNA: TGCGCCAGCAGCTTGACGAATACTGATTACAATGAGCAGTTCTTC
CDR3: CASSLTNTDYNEQFF

size: many
V: TRBV20-1
J: TRBJ1-4
D: -
DNA: TGCAGTGCCCCCTCCCCCCGCAGATTTAATGAAAAACTGTTTTTT
CDR3: CSAPSPRRFNEKLFF

size: many
V: TRBV20-1
J: TRBJ1-6
D: -
DNA: TGCAGTGCGCGGGGGCCGGGGGTATCACCCCTCCACTTT
CDR3: CSARGPGVSPLHF

size: many
V: TRBV4-2
J: TRBJ1-1
D: -
DNA: TGTGCCAGCAGCCAAGAAGCAGGGTTGGACACTGAAGCTTTCTTT
CDR3: CASSQEAGLDTEAFF

size: many
V: TRBV5-1
J: TRBJ2-2
D: -
DNA: TGCGCCAGCAGCAACCACAGGGTGGGGAACACCGGGGAGCTGTTTTTT
CDR3: CASSNHRVGNTGELFF

size: many
V: TRBV29-1
J: TRBJ1-1
D: -
DNA: TGCAGCGTTGCGCACCGGGACGGTGAAGCTTTCTTT
CDR3: CSVAHRDGEAFF

size: many
V: TRBV12-3/TRBV12-4
J: TRBJ2-5
D: -
DNA: TGTGCCAGCAGTTTGTGGGCAGAAGAGACCCAGTACTTC
CDR3: CASSLWAEETQYF

size: many
V: TRBV7-8
J: TRBJ2-1
D: TRBD2
DNA: TGTGCCAGCAGCCCCTATGGGGGGGCCTACAATGAGCAGTTCTTC
CDR3: CASSPYGGAYNEQFF

size: many
V: TRBV6-5
J: TRBJ2-3
D: -
DNA: TGTGCCAGCAGTTACGGGGTCACAGATACGCAGTATTTT
CDR3: CASSYGVTDTQYF

size: many
V: TRBV6-5
J: TRBJ2-1
D: TRBD2
DNA: TGTGCCAGCAGTTGGACTAGCGGCCCCTACAATGAGCAGTTCTTC
CDR3: CASSWTSGPYNEQFF

size: many
V: TRBV27
J: TRBJ1-1
D: -
DNA: TGTGCCAGCAGTGGGCTACGGGGAGCTTTCTTT
CDR3: CASSGLRGAFF

size: few
V: TRBV7-9
J: TRBJ2-3
D: TRBD1
DNA: TGTGCCAGCAGCTACCAGGACAGGGTTTTTACAGATACGCAGTATTTT
CDR3: CASSYQDRVFTDTQYF

size: few
V: TRBV28
J: TRBJ2-1
D: -
DNA: TGTGCCAGCAGTTTTAACCCCCTCCTAGTCAGCTCCTACAATGAGCAGTTCTTC
CDR3: CASSFNPLLVSSYNEQFF

size: many
V: TRBV20-1
J: TRBJ2-5
D: -
DNA: TGCAGTGCTAGAGTGCGGGAGAGGGGGGAGACCCAGTACTTC
CDR3: CSARVRERGETQYF

size: many
V: TRBV6-1
J: TRBJ2-2
D: -
DNA: TGTGCCAGCAGCCCTCTCTTTGGCGGGGAGCTGTTTTTT
CDR3: CASSPLFGGELFF

size: many
V: TRBV4-2
J: TRBJ1-6
D: -
DNA: TGTGCCAGCAGCCGATCTCAGGGAGGAGATTCACCCCTCCACTTT
CDR3: CASSRSQGGDSPLHF

size: many
V: TRBV4-3
J: TRBJ1-5
D: -
DNA: TGCGCCAGCAGCCAAGATAGGAGGGAGCCCCAGCATTTT
CDR3: CASSQDRREPQHF

size: once
V: TRBV20-1
J: TRBJ2-1
D: -
DNA: TGCAGTGCTAGCACTAGCATTTCCTACAATGAGCAGTTCTTC
CDR3: CSASTSISYNEQFF

size: many
V: TRBV24-1
J: TRBJ1-4
D: TRBD1
DNA: TGTGCCACCAGCCTACAGGGGACTAATGAAAAACTGTTTTTT
CDR3: CATSLQGTNEKLFF

size: many
V: TRBV6-1
J: TRBJ2-2
D: TRBD2
DNA: TGTGCCATCCGTAGCGGGGAGAACACCGGGGAGCTGTTTTTT
CDR3: CAIRSGENTGELFF

size: many
V: TRBV5-1
J: TRBJ1-5
D: TRBD1
DNA: TGCGCCAGCAGCCCCTTGACAGGGGGGAATCAGCCCCAGCATTTT
CDR3: CASSPLTGGNQPQHF

size: few
V: TRBV11-1
J: TRBJ2-4
D: -
DNA: TGTGCCAGCAGCTTAGGAAGGAAAAACATTCAGTACTTC
CDR3: CASSLGRKNIQYF

size: few
V: TRBV6-2/TRBV6-3
J: TRBJ1-1
D: -
DNA: TGTGCCAGCAAGAGGCTACAGGGTGGCGGCACTGAAGCTTTCTTT
CDR3: CASKRLQGGGTEAFF

size: many
V: TRBV5-6
J: TRBJ2-1
D: TRBD2
DNA: TGTGCCAGCAGCCAAGGGACTATCGATGAGCAGTTCTTC
CDR3: CASSQGTIDEQFF

size: many
V: TRBV5-8
J: TRBJ1-2
D: -
DNA: TGTGCCAGCAGCCCCCGGGCTCAACGGCGGGGCTACACCTTC
CDR3: CASSPRAQRRGYTF

size: many
V: TRBV12-3/TRBV12-4
J: TRBJ2-7
D: -
DNA: TGTGCCAGCAGTTTTATAAGGAGCTCGAGGGTCCCCTACGAGCAGTACTTC
CDR3: CASSFIRSSRVPYEQYF

size: many
V: TRBV6-2/TRBV6-3
J: TRBJ2-7
D: TRBD1
DNA: TGTGCCAGCAGTCGGGACAGGGACCTCCCGGGGGATACCTACGAGCAGTACTTC
CDR3: CASSRDRDLPGDTYEQYF

size: many
V: TRBV4-3
J: TRBJ1-4
D: -
DNA: TGCGCCAGCAGCCAAGATGATGGAGGGGCTGATGAAAAACTGTTTTTT
CDR3: CASSQDDGGADEKLFF

size: few
V: TRBV7-2
J: TRBJ2-2
D: -
DNA: TGTGCCAGCAACACCAGGGGCACCGGGGAGCTGTTTTTT
CDR3: CASNTRGTGELFF

size: many
V: TRBV9
J: TRBJ1-2
D: -
DNA: TGTGCCAGCAGCGTAGCTTCTACTAACTATGGCTACACCTTC
CDR3: CASSVASTNYGYTF

size: few
V: TRBV28
J: TRBJ1-1
D: -
DNA: TGTGCCAGCAGGCCCAGGGAGTTGGCGGCTTTCTTT
CDR3: CASRPRELAAFF

size: many
V: TRBV7-9
J: TRBJ1-1
D: -
DNA: TGTGCCAGCAGCTTTGGGTCTCCGGGCACTGAAGCTTTCTTT
CDR3: CASSFGSPGTEAFF

size: many
V: TRBV12-3/TRBV12-4
J: TRBJ2-1
D: -
DNA: TGTGCCAGCAGGAAGTTAGAAGGCGAGGCCTACAATGAGCAGTTCTTC
CDR3: CASRKLEGEAYNEQFF

size: many
V: TRBV9
J: TRBJ1-6
D: -
DNA: TGTGCCAGCAGCGGAAACAGGGATGCCTATAATTCACCCCTCCACTTT
CDR3: CASSGNRDAYNSPLHF

size: few
V: TRBV9
J: TRBJ2-7
D: TRBD2
DNA: TGTGCCAGCAGCGTAGCTAGCGGGGCCCCCGGGTACGAGCAGTACTTC
CDR3: CASSVASGAPGYEQYF

size: few
V: TRBV3-1
J: TRBJ1-6
D: TRBD1
DNA: TGTGCCAGCAGCCGGCGGTCAGGGGGACCCCTCCACTTT
CDR3: CASSRRSGGPLHF